The 5 T cell receptor beta chains below were found in one sample sequenced in a study of CD8 T cells in ankylosing spondylitis. The antigens for these receptors are not known. TCRdb re-called the 5' RACE reads through MiXCR, storing one row per CDR3 protein. The table includes about 540,000 distinct CDR3 sequences, approximately 11% detected once. Study conclusions and caveats: Made up of about eight highly homologous variants, a TCR beta motif appeared characteristic of ankylosing spondylitis blood.

The sample taken for sequencing was blood, either unsorted or a sorted T cell fraction (not recorded which). The receptors were gathered from a male donor with ankylosing spondylitis.

This clonotype was seen once. The chain recombines TRBV6-2 or TRBV6-3 with TRBJ1-5, with D possibly being TRBD1 (6 bases). Trimming took 6 bases from V and 6 from J, leaving 18 bases between them. Germline CDR1 and CDR2: MNHEY and SVGEGT. The CDR3 covers 15 residues. The CDR3 protein is CASSNAGGKGQPQHF. In nucleotides, the CDR3 is TGTGCCAGCAGCAACGCGGGGGGCAAGGGTCAGCCCCAGCATTTT.

The rearrangement links TRBV15 to TRBJ1-2; D is unresolved. CDR1 and CDR2 (germline): LNHNV, YYDKDF (reference sequence). This CDR3 spans 14 amino acids. Trimming stripped 0 bases from V and 8 bases from J, with 13 bases between. The CDR3, as DNA: TGTGCCACCAGCAGAGATACAACCAGAGGAGGCTACACCTTC. This encodes CATSRDTTRGGYTF.

This clonotype was detected a few times. The V call is TRBV5-1, the J call TRBJ2-2; possible D gene TRBD2, 6 bases. Germline V lookup: CDR1 SGHRS, CDR2 YFSETQ. The CDR3 length is 15 residues. V lost 4 bases and J lost 5, with 15 bases in between. The CDR3 region is CASSRDAEGTGELFF. CDR3 nucleotide sequence: TGCGCCAGCAGCCGGGACGCGGAGGGGACCGGGGAGCTGTTTTTT.

This clonotype has at least ten counts. This sequence joins TRBV24-1 and TRBJ1-1; no reliable D call. Germline V gene sequence: CDR1 KGHDR, CDR2 SFDVKD. The CDR3 loop spans 17 amino acids. With 4 bases removed from V and 2 bases from J, the gap between germline ends came to 19 bases. CDR3 in amino acids: CATSDPNSGSGNTEAFF. CDR3 DNA sequence: TGTGCCACCAGTGACCCAAACTCGGGGTCTGGTAACACTGAAGCTTTCTTT.

The genes are TRBV6-1 and TRBJ2-1; a weak D match, TRBD2 (6 bases). V was cut by 7 bases and J by 6 bases, with 22 bases left in between. The germline V gene encodes CDR1 MNHNS and CDR2 SASEGT. This CDR3 is 16 amino acids long. CDR3: CASTDSGTVTSNEQFF. DNA for the CDR3: TGTGCCAGCACAGATTCCGGGACTGTTACTTCCAATGAGCAGTTCTTC.